This entry lists 28 T cell receptor beta chains sequenced from one sample in a study of T-cell memory formation after mild COVID-19. TCRdb re-analysed the 5' RACE reads in MiXCR, keeping a single row per CDR3 protein. Seen here are tens of thousands of distinct CDR3 sequences, roughly 25% observed once, and the top ten hold over 40%. The sequenced sample consisted of PBMCs or a T cell subset sorted from them (not recorded which). These receptors were taken from a man in his late teens or twenties who had mild COVID-19 (a few samples of this study predate the infection). Cell type and time point are not known.

The chain couples TRBV29-1 to TRBJ1-2; D is ambiguous. With 6 bases removed from V and 6 bases from J, the gap between germline ends came to 14 bases. CDR1 and CDR2 from the germline V gene are SQVTM and ANQGSEA. The CDR3 totals 12 residues. CDR3 nucleotides: TGCAGCGTCCGAATGGGGTCGGATGGCTACACCTTC. Its translation is CSVRMGSDGYTF.

Only a few counts were recorded for this clonotype. The chain has TRBV6-6 and TRBJ2-2; 11 bases match TRBD2. The ends lost 7 bases at V and 0 bases at J; junction bases unmatched: 7. Germline CDR1 is MNHNY and CDR2 is SVGAGI (reference sequence). The CDR3 sequence is 17 residues long. CDR3 protein: CASTYPSGGSNTGELFF. CDR3 sequence (DNA): TGTGCCAGCACCTACCCTAGCGGGGGGTCGAACACCGGGGAGCTGTTTTTT.

This clonotype was picked up a small number of times. The V and J genes are TRBV30 and TRBJ2-2; no reliable D call. CDR1 is GTSNPN and CDR2 is SVGIG in the germline V gene (reference sequence). The length of the CDR3 is 13 residues. Between the trimmed V and J ends, which lost 7 bases and 7 bases, there was a span of 16 bases. The CDR3 spells CALEFSVGGELFF. In DNA, the CDR3 is TGTGCCTTGGAGTTCTCGGTGGGCGGGGAGCTGTTTTTT. Filled out from reference TRBV30 and TRBJ2-2, the complete variable domain reads SQTIHQWPATLVQPVGSPLSLECTVEGTSNPNLYWYRQAAGRGLQLLFYSVGIGQISSEVPQNLSASRPQDRQFILSSKKLLLSDSGFYLCALEFSVGGELFFGEGSRLTVL.

The chain has TRBV6-5 and TRBJ1-2; 9 positions agree with TRBD1. V dropped 4 bases and J dropped 6; count of bases not matched to a gene: 6. CDR3 length: 14 amino acids. Per germline, CDR1 MNHEY and CDR2 SVGAGI. In DNA, the CDR3 is TGTGCCAGCAGTTCCGCGGGACAGGGAGATGGCTACACCTTC. Translation: CASSSAGQGDGYTF.

This clonotype was found many times. This chain joins TRBV5-4 and TRBJ2-5; D unresolved. This CDR3 contains 13 residues. With 7 bases removed from V and 5 bases from J, the gap between germline ends came to 15 bases. Germline assignment: CDR1 SGHNT and CDR2 YYREEE (reference sequence). CDR3 region: CASARPPEETQYF. Here the CDR3 DNA reads TGTGCCAGCGCGAGGCCCCCCGAGGAGACCCAGTACTTC.

The chain is built from TRBV5-6 and TRBJ1-5, with D unclear. CDR1 is SGHDT, CDR2 YYEEEE, per germline. The V end was cut by 4 bases, the J end by 2 bases, with 13 bases between. This CDR3 comprises 15 residues. For the CDR3, the DNA is TGTGCCAGCAGCCTATGGAATGTTGGCAATCAGCCCCAGCATTTT. It is translated as CASSLWNVGNQPQHF.

The chain carries TRBV11-2 and TRBJ2-5; tentative D call: TRBD2 (5 bases). V was trimmed by 1 base and J by 1 base, leaving 10 bases between them. This CDR3 has 15 residues. From germline, CDR1 is SGHAT and CDR2 FQNNGV. The CDR3 protein is CASSLVASLQETQYF. CDR3 DNA sequence: TGTGCCAGCAGCTTAGTAGCTAGCCTCCAAGAGACCCAGTACTTC.

This chain links TRBV7-8 with TRBJ1-1; no definite D call. Germline CDR1 is SGHVS and CDR2 is FQNEAQ. With 0 bases removed from V and 5 bases from J, the gap between germline ends came to 10 bases. The CDR3 runs to 14 residues. This CDR3 is CASSLAYGITEAFF. CDR3 in DNA: TGTGCCAGCAGCTTAGCTTACGGGATTACTGAAGCTTTCTTT.

V gene TRBV6-2 or TRBV6-3 combines with J gene TRBJ2-2, with D possibly being TRBD1 or TRBD2 (5 bases each). CDR1 MNHEY and CDR2 SVGEGT come from the germline V gene. The CDR3 runs to 21 residues. V dropped 2 bases and J dropped 8 bases, with 33 bases sitting between them. The CDR3 here is CASSYLENRDGRVRVNGELFF. For the CDR3, the DNA is TGTGCCAGCAGTTACCTCGAGAATAGGGACGGAAGGGTTCGTGTCAATGGGGAGCTGTTTTTT.

This clonotype was detected a few times. The gene calls are TRBV4-2 and TRBJ2-2; D is ambiguous. Trimming took 1 base from V and 8 from J, leaving 14 bases between them. Per germline, CDR1 LGHNA and CDR2 YNFKEQ. The CDR3 is 15 amino acids. CDR3 in amino acids: CASSQGTALEGELFF. The CDR3 DNA sequence: TGTGCCAGCAGCCAAGGGACCGCGCTGGAAGGGGAGCTGTTTTTT.

In its sample, this clonotype was seen a few times. The chain recombines TRBV6-5 with TRBJ2-1; D is uncertain. The CDR3 consists of 13 residues. Trimming removed 0 bases at V and 8 bases at J, with 8 bases between. Per the germline V gene, CDR1 is MNHEY and CDR2 is SVGAGI. The CDR3: CASSYSRADEQFF. CDR3 DNA sequence: TGTGCCAGCAGTTACTCTCGGGCCGATGAGCAGTTCTTC.

This clonotype was detected a few times. The chain recombines TRBV18 with TRBJ2-7, with TRBD1 as a possible D gene (6 bases). The CDR3 sequence is 13 residues long. The germline V gene encodes CDR1 KGHSH and CDR2 LQKENI. V lost 2 bases and J lost 2, with 7 bases in between. DNA of the CDR3: TGTGCCAGCTCACCAGGGACAACCTACGAGCAGTACTTC. Amino acid sequence: CASSPGTTYEQYF.

The chain combines TRBV28 with TRBJ2-5; 9 nucleotides agree with TRBD1. V shed 8 bases and J 4 bases; nucleotides not matched to a gene: 2. CDR1 and CDR2 (germline): MDHEN, SYDVKM. This CDR3 has 12 amino acids. Here the CDR3 DNA reads TGTGCCAGCCGGGACAGGGCAGAGACCCAGTACTTC. This sequence encodes CASRDRAETQYF.

There are a few counts of this clonotype. This chain connects TRBV7-9 to TRBJ1-5; TRBD1 might be the D (5 bases). Germline V gene lookup returns CDR1 SEHNR and CDR2 FQNEAQ (reference sequence). Trimming took off 5 bases at V and 0 bases at J, with 8 bases between the two ends. This CDR3 comprises 14 residues. CDR3: CASSADSSNQPQHF. CDR3 coding DNA: TGTGCCAGCAGCGCTGACAGTAGCAATCAGCCCCAGCATTTT.

This sequence joins TRBV15 and TRBJ1-2; no reliable D call. Germline V CDR1 and CDR2: LNHNV, YYDKDF (reference sequence). V lost 5 bases, J lost 8 bases, and 21 bases lay in between. CDR3 size: 15 residues. CDR3 bases: TGTGCCACCAGCTTACCCTCCGGGCCGACGGTGGGCTACACCTTC. Its translation: CATSLPSGPTVGYTF.

The table lists this clonotype with a few counts. V and J are TRBV28 and TRBJ1-4; D is unclear. Trimming cost V 6 bases and J 0 bases, with 8 bases left between them. Germline CDR1 is MDHEN and CDR2 is SYDVKM. The CDR3 is 14 residues long. In DNA, the CDR3 is TGTGCCAGCAGCTACAGAGCAACTAATGAAAAACTGTTTTTT. Translated: CASSYRATNEKLFF. Using reference TRBV28 and TRBJ1-4 for the parts outside the CDR3, the full variable domain is DVKVTQSSRYLVKRTGEKVFLECVQDMDHENMFWYRQDPGLGLRLIYFSYDVKMKEKGDIPEGYSVSREKKERFSLILESASTNQTSMYLCASSYRATNEKLFFGSGTQLSVL.

This clonotype has only a few counts. CDR3 residues: CASRIYSGVYEQFF. The CDR3 bases are TGTGCCAGCAGGATTTATAGCGGGGTTTATGAGCAGTTCTTC. V usage is TRBV6-5 and J usage is TRBJ2-1; 8 nucleotides agree with TRBD2. This CDR3 is 14 amino acids long. Trimming removed 6 bases from V and 8 bases from J; junction bases left unmatched: 9. Germline V lookup: CDR1 MNHEY, CDR2 SVGAGI.

The chain joins TRBV6-6 to TRBJ1-1; 9 nucleotides agree with TRBD1. The CDR3 is 15 amino acids. Germline assignment: CDR1 MNHNY and CDR2 SVGAGI (reference sequence). Trimming removed 4 bases from V and 4 bases from J; junction bases left unmatched: 7. CDR3 in DNA: TGTGCCAGCAGTTTGACCGGGACAGGGATCACTGAAGCTTTCTTT. This sequence encodes CASSLTGTGITEAFF.

This clonotype was counted a single time. This sequence joins TRBV7-9 and TRBJ2-5; D call uncertain. The CDR3 consists of 12 residues. V was shortened by 8 bases and J by 5 bases, with 12 bases between the two germline ends. CDR1 is SEHNR, CDR2 FQNEAQ, per germline (reference sequence). Here the CDR3 DNA reads TGTGCCAGCTCCACCCTGGTCGAGACCCAGTACTTC. It yields the protein CASSTLVETQYF.

There are a few counts of this clonotype. The chain carries TRBV6-2 or TRBV6-3 and TRBJ1-5, with 7 bases lining up with TRBD1. Germline-derived CDR1 and CDR2 are MNHEY and SVGEGT. Unmatched junction bases numbered 12, after V lost 4 bases and J lost 3 bases. The CDR3 extends over 17 amino acids. The DNA for the CDR3 is TGTGCCAGCAGTTCCGTAAATTTGGGACAGTCCAATCAGCCCCAGCATTTT. Amino acids: CASSSVNLGQSNQPQHF.

This clonotype turned up a few times. The chain recombines TRBV7-2 with TRBJ1-5; 8 positions match TRBD1. Germline V gene lookup returns CDR1 SGHTA and CDR2 FQGNSA. This CDR3 is 15 amino acids long. V gave up 6 bases and J gave up 2 bases; unmatched junction bases: 6. The CDR3 is CASRQAGQGNQPQHF. CDR3 DNA sequence: TGTGCCAGCAGACAAGCGGGACAGGGCAATCAGCCCCAGCATTTT.

This clonotype came up a few times. The chain is built from TRBV7-9 and TRBJ2-1; no clear D gene. The CDR3 covers 14 residues. Trimming left V 3 bases short and J 6 bases short, with 12 bases between. Looked up from germline, CDR1 is SEHNR and CDR2 is FQNEAQ (reference sequence). CDR3: CASSLGWKLNEQFF. The DNA of the CDR3 is TGTGCCAGCAGCTTGGGGTGGAAGCTCAATGAGCAGTTCTTC.

The V gene is TRBV5-8, the J gene TRBJ1-5; 11 bases are a match to TRBD1. This CDR3 comprises 17 residues. With 4 bases clipped from V and 0 bases from J, the junction kept 6 bases outside the gene matches. The germline gives CDR1 SGHTS, CDR2 YDEGEE. CDR3 in amino acids: CASSPDRGRGSNQPQHF. DNA for the CDR3: TGTGCCAGCAGCCCGGACAGGGGGCGCGGTAGCAATCAGCCCCAGCATTTT.

This chain joins TRBV5-4 and TRBJ2-7, with D tentatively TRBD1 (6 bases). The V end lost 2 bases, the J end lost 1 base, and 7 bases lay between the germline ends. The V gene's germline CDR1 is SGHNT and CDR2 YYREEE (reference sequence). The CDR3 is 13 residues long. This CDR3 is CASSFGTSYEQYV. In DNA form, the CDR3 reads TGTGCCAGCAGCTTCGGGACATCCTACGAGCAGTACGTC.

Only a few counts were recorded for this clonotype. This chain joins TRBV29-1 and TRBJ2-7, with D perhaps matching TRBD1 (6 bases). This CDR3 contains 12 residues. V lost 3 bases and J lost 5, with 11 bases in between. The germline V gene has CDR1 SQVTM and CDR2 ANQGSEA. Here the CDR3 DNA reads TGCAGCGTTGACTTGGGGGCCGACGAGCAGTACTTC. Protein sequence: CSVDLGADEQYF.

This clonotype appeared once. The V gene is TRBV7-9, the J gene TRBJ1-1; D unclear. The CDR3 contains 13 residues. V dropped 3 bases and J dropped 7 bases, with 12 bases sitting between them. Germline V gene lookup returns CDR1 SEHNR and CDR2 FQNEAQ (reference sequence). This CDR3 is CASSFGGLSEAFF. The CDR3, as DNA: TGTGCCAGCAGCTTTGGCGGCCTGAGTGAAGCTTTCTTT.

This clonotype was found a few times. The chain uses TRBV7-8 and TRBJ2-2; 9 nucleotides line up with TRBD1. CDR1 is SGHVS and CDR2 is FQNEAQ in the germline V gene. This CDR3 has 15 residues. The V and J ends lost 5 bases and 4 bases, in that order; junction bases with no gene match: 5. CDR3 residues: CASSLRDRVTGELFF. For the CDR3, the DNA is TGTGCCAGCAGCCTCCGGGACAGGGTCACCGGGGAGCTGTTTTTT.

CDR3 region: CASSEDLALRDTEAFF. The CDR3 bases are TGCGCCAGCAGTGAGGATTTGGCCCTCCGGGACACTGAAGCTTTCTTT. The chain joins TRBV10-2 to TRBJ1-1; D call uncertain. Trimming removed 2 bases from V and 3 bases from J, with 16 bases in between. The V gene's germline CDR1 is WSHSY and CDR2 SAAADI. CDR3 size: 16 residues.